The sequence of this TCR beta chain was determined in a study of control samples from healthy donors and cancer patients. V was pared by 10 bases and J by 8 bases, with 17 bases between. The CDR3 spans 12 residues. Assay: immunoSEQ multiplex PCR; the TCRdb copy retains only in-frame clones and omits some. The sample yields nearly 9,500 clones, roughly 91% seen once. V usage is TRBV12-3 or TRBV12-4 and J usage is TRBJ1-2; D might be TRBD1 (5 bases). Sequenced sample: PBMCs. The receptor's source is a man aged 55 to 70 with colorectal cancer. Written as DNA, the CDR3 is TGTGCCATCGACGGCCGGGGGATCGGCTACACCTTC. This gives the protein CAIDGRGIGYTF.